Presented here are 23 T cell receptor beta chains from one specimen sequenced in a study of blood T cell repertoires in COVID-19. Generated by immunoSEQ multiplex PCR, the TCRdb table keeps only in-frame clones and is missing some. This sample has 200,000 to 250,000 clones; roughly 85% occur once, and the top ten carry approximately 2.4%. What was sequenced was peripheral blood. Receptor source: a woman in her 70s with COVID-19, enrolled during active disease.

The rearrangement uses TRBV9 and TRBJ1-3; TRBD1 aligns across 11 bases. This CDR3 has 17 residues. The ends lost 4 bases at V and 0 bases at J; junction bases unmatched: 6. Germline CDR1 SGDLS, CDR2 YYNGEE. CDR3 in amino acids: CASSIGQGASSGNTIYF. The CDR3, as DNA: TGTGCCAGCAGCATCGGACAGGGGGCGAGCTCTGGAAACACCATATATTTT.

In DNA, the CDR3 is TGTGCCAGCTCCTTGTCAGCACAGGTTAATTCACCCCTCCACTTT. This translates into CASSLSAQVNSPLHF. The chain combines TRBV9 with TRBJ1-6, with D perhaps TRBD1 (5 bases). Between the trimmed V and J ends, which lost 7 bases and 6 bases, there was a span of 17 bases. The CDR3 covers 15 residues. Germline CDR1 and CDR2: SGDLS and YYNGEE.

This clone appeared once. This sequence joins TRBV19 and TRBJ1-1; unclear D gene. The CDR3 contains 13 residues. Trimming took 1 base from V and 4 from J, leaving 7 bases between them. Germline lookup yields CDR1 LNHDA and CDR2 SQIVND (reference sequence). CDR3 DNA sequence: TGTGCCAGTAGTATAGTAGCCAGCACTGAAGCTTTCTTT. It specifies CASSIVASTEAFF.

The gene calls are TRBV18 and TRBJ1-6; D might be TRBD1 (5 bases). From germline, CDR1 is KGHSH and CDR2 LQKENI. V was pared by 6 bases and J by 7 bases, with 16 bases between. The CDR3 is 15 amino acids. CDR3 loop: CASSPTDSTNSPLHF. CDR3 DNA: TGTGCCAGCTCGCCTACCGACAGCACAAATTCACCCCTCCACTTT.

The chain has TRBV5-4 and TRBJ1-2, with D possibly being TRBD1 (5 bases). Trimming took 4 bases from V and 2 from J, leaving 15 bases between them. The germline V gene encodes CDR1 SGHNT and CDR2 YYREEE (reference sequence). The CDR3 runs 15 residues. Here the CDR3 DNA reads TGTGCCAGCAGCATACCGGGGGAACCCAACTATGGCTACACCTTC. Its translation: CASSIPGEPNYGYTF.

The CDR3 protein is CASSPRDRMEGYTF. For the CDR3, the DNA is TGTGCCAGCTCACCACGAGACAGGATGGAGGGCTACACCTTC. The V call is TRBV18, the J call TRBJ1-2; D is perhaps TRBD1 (6 bases). The CDR3 spans 14 residues. CDR1 and CDR2 from the germline V gene are KGHSH and LQKENI. V was shortened by 1 base and J by 8 bases, with 14 bases between the two germline ends. The whole variable domain, remainder taken from reference TRBV18 and TRBJ1-2, is NAGVMQNPRHLVRRRGQEARLRCSPMKGHSHVYWYRQLPEEGLKFMVYLQKENIIDESGMPKERFSAEFPKEGPSILRIQQVVRGDSAAYFCASSPRDRMEGYTFGSGTRLTVV.

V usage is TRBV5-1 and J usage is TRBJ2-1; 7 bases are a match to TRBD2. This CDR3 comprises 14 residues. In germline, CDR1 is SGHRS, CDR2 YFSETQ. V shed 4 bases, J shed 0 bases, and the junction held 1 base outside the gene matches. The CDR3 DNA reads TGCGCCAGCAGCGGCGGGAGCTCCTACAATGAGCAGTTCTTC. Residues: CASSGGSSYNEQFF.

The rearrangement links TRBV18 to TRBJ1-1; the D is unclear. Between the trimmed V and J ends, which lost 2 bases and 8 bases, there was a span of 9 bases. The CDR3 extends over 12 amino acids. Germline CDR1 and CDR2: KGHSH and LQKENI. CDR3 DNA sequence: TGTGCCAGCTCACCAGAGCATCACGAAGCTTTCTTT. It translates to CASSPEHHEAFF.

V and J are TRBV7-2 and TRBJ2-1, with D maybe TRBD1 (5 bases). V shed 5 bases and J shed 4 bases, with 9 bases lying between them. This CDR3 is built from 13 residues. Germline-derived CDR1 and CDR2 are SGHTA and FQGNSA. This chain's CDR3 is CASSLDSYNEQFF. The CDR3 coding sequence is TGTGCCAGCAGCCTCGACAGTTACAATGAGCAGTTCTTC.

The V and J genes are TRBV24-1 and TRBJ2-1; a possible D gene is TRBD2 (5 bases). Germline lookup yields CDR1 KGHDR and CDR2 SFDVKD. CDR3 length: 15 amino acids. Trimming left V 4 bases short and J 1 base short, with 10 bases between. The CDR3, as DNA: TGTGCCACCAGTGACGAGCGGTATTCCTACAATGAGCAGTTCTTC. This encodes CATSDERYSYNEQFF.

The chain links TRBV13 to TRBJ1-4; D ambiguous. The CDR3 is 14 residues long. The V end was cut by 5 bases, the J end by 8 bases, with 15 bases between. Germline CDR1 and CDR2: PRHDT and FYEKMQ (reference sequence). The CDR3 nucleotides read TGTGCCAGCAGCCAAGCTCGGCGGAGGGAAAAACTGTTTTTT. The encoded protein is CASSQARRREKLFF. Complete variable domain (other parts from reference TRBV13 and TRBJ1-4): AAGVIQSPRHLIKEKRETATLKCYPIPRHDTVYWYQQGPGQDPQFLISFYEKMQSDKGSIPDRFSAQQFSDYHSELNMSSLELGDSALYFCASSQARRREKLFFGSGTQLSVL.

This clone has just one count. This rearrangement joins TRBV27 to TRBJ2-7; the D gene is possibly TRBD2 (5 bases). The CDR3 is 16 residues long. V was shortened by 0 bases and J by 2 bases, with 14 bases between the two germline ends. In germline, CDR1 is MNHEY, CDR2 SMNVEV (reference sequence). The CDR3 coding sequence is TGTGCCAGCAGTTTATCGTACTCCCCTAGCACCTACGAGCAGTACTTC. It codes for CASSLSYSPSTYEQYF.

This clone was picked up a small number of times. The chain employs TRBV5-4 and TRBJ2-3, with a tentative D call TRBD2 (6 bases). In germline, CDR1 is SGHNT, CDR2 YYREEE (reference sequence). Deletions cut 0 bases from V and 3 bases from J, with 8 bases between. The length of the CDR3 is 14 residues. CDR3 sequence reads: CASSLDGRTDTQYF. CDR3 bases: TGTGCCAGCAGCTTGGATGGGAGGACAGATACGCAGTATTTT.

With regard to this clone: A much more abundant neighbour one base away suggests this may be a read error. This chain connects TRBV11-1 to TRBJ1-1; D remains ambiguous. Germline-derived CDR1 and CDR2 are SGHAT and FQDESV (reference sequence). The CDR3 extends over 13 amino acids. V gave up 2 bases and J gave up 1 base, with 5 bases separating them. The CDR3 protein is CASSLNRNTEAFF. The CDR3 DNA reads TGTGCCAGCAGCTTAAACAGGAACACTGAAGCTTTCTTT. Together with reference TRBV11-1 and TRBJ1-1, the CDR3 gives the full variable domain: EAEVAQSPRYKITEKSQAVAFWCDPISGHATLYWYRQILGQGPELLVQFQDESVVDDSQLPKDRFSAERLKGVDSTLKIQPAELGDSAMYLCASSLNRNTEAFFGQGTRLTVV.

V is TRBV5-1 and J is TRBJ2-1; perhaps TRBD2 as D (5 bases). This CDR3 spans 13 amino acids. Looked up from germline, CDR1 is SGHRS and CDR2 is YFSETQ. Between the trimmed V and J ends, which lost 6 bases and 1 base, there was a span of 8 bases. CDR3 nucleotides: TGCGCCAGCACCAGAGGGTCCTACAATGAGCAGTTCTTC. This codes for CASTRGSYNEQFF.

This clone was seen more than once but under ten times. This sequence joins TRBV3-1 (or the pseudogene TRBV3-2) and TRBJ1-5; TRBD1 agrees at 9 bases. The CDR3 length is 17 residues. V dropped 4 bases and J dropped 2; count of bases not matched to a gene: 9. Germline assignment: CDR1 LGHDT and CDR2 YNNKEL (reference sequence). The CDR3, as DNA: TGTGCCAGCAGCCCGGGACAGGGACGGCTCGGCAATCAGCCCCAGCATTTT. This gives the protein CASSPGQGRLGNQPQHF.

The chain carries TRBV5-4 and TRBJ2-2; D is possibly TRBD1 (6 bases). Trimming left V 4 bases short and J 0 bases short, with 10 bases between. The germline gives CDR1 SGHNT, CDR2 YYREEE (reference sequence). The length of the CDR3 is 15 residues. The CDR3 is CASSLRGTNTGELFF. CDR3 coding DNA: TGTGCCAGCAGCCTGAGGGGGACGAACACCGGGGAGCTGTTTTTT.

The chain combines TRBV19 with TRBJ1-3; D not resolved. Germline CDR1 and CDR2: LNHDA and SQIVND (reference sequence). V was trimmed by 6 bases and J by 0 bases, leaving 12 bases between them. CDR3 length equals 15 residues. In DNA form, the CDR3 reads TGTGCCAGTAGGGTGTCAGGTGCCTCTGGAAACACCATATATTTT. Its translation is CASRVSGASGNTIYF.

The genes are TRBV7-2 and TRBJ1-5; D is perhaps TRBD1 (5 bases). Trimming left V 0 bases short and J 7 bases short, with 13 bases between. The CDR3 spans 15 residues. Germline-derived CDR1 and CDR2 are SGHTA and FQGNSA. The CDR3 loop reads CASSLAGAHGQPQHF. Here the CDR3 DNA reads TGTGCCAGCAGCTTAGCTGGGGCGCATGGGCAGCCCCAGCATTTT.

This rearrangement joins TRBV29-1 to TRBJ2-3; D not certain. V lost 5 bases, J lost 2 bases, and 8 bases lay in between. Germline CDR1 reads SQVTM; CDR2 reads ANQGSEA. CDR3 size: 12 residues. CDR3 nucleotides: TGCAGCGTTTTTACAGACACAGATACGCAGTATTTT. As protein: CSVFTDTDTQYF.

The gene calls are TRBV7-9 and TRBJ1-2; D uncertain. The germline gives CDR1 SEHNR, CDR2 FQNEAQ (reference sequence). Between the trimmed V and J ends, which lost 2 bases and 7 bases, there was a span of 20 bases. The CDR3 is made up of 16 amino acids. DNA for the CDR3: TGTGCCAGCAGCTTAAACCCCCTCTCCGGAGAGGGTGGCTACACCTTC. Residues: CASSLNPLSGEGGYTF. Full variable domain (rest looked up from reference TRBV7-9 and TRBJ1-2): DTGVSQNPRHKITKRGQNVTFRCDPISEHNRLYWYRQTLGQGPEFLTYFQNEAQLEKSRLLSDRFSAERPKGSFSTLEIQRTEQGDSAMYLCASSLNPLSGEGGYTFGSGTRLTVV.

CDR3 DNA: TGTGCCAGCAGCTTGGCTAGCGGGATGAACACCGGGGAGCTGTTTTTT. Translating gives CASSLASGMNTGELFF. J is TRBJ2-2 and V is TRBV5-5, with 9 bases lining up with TRBD2. Germline lookup yields CDR1 SGHKS and CDR2 YYEKEE (reference sequence). V trimming: 0 bases; J trimming: 1 base; junction bases outside the gene matches: 1. The CDR3 has 16 residues.

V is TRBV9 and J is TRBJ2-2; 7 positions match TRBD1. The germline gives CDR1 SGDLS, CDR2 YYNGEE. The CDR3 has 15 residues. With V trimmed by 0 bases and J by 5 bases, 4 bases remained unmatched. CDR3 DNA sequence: TGTGCCAGCAGCGTAGTCCCGACAGGGACCGGGGAGCTGTTTTTT. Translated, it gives CASSVVPTGTGELFF.